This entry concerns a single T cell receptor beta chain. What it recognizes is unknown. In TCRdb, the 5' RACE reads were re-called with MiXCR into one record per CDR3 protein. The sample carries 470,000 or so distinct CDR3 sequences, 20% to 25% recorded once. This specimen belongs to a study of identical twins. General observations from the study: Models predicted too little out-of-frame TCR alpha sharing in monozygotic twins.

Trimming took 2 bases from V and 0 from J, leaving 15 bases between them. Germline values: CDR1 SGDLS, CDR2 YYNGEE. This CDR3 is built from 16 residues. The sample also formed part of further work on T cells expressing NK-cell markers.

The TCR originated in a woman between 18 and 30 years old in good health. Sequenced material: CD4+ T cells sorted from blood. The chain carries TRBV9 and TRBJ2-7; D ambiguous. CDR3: CASSVHTDSSSYEQYF. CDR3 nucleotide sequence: TGTGCCAGCAGCGTCCACACAGACTCGAGCTCCTACGAGCAGTACTTC. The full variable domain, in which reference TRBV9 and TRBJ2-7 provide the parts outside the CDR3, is DSGVTQTPKHLITATGQRVTLRCSPRSGDLSVYWYQQSLDQGLQFLIQYYNGEERAKGNILERFSAQQFPDLHSELNLSSLELGDSALYFCASSVHTDSSSYEQYFGPGTRLTVT.